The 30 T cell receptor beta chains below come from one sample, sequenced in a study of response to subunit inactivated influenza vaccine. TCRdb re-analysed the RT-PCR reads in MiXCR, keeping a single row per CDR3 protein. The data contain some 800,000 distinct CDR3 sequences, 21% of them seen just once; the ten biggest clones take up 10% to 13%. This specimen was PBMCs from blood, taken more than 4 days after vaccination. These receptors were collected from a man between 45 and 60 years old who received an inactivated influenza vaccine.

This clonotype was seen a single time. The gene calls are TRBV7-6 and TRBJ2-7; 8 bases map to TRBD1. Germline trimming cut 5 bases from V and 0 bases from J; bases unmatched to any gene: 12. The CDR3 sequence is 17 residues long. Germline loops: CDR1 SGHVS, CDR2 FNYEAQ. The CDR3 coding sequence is TGTGCCAGCAGCGCCAGTTCCGGGACAGGAAGCTCCTACGAGCAGTACTTC. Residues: CASSASSGTGSSYEQYF.

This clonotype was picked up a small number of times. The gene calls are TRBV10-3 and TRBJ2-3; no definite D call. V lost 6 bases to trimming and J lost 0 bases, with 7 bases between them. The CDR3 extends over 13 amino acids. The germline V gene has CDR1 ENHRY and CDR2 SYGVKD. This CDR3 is CAIRAASTDTQYF. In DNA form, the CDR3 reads TGTGCCATCAGGGCAGCCAGCACAGATACGCAGTATTTT.

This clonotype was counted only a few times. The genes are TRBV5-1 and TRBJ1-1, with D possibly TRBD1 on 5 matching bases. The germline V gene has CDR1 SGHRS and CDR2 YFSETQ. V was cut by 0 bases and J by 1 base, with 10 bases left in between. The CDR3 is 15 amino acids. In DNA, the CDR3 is TGCGCCAGCAGCTTGGACAGGACGGGGAACACTGAAGCTTTCTTT. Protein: CASSLDRTGNTEAFF.

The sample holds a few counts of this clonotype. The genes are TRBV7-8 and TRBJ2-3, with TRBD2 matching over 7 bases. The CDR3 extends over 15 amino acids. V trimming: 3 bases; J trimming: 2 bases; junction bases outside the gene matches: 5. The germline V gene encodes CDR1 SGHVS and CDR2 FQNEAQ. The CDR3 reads CASSFSGTITDTQYF. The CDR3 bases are TGTGCCAGCAGCTTTTCCGGGACTATCACAGATACGCAGTATTTT.

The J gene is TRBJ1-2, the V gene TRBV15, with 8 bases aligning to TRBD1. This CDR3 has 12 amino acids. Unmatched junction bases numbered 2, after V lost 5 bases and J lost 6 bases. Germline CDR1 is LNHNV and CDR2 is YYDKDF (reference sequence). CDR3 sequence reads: CATSEQGDGYTF. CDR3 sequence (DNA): TGTGCCACCAGCGAACAGGGGGATGGCTACACCTTC.

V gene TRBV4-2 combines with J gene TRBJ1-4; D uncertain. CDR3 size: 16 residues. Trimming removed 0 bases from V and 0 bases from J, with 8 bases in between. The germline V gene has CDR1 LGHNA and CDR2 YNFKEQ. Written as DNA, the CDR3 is TGTGCCAGCAGCCAAGAGAAGGTCGCAACTAATGAAAAACTGTTTTTT. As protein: CASSQEKVATNEKLFF.

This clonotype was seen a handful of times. The CDR3 bases are TGCGCCAGCAGAATCCAGGGGACTAGCGGCCACCCAAGCACAGATACGCAGTATTTT. The encoded protein is CASRIQGTSGHPSTDTQYF. The V call is TRBV5-1, the J call TRBJ2-3; TRBD2 matches 11 bases. CDR3 length: 19 amino acids. Germline CDR1 is SGHRS and CDR2 is YFSETQ. Trimming removed 5 bases from V and 0 bases from J; junction bases left unmatched: 14. Full variable domain (remainder filled in from reference TRBV5-1 and TRBJ2-3): KAGVTQTPRYLIKTRGQQVTLSCSPISGHRSVSWYQQTPGQGLQFLFEYFSETQRNKGNFPGRFSGRQFSNSRSEMNVSTLELGDSALYLCASRIQGTSGHPSTDTQYFGPGTRLTVL.

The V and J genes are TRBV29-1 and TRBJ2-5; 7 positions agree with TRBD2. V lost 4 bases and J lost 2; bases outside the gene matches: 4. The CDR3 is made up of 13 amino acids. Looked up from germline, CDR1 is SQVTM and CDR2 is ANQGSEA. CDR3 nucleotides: TGCAGCGTTGGGGCTAGCGGTCAAGAGACCCAGTACTTC. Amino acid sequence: CSVGASGQETQYF.

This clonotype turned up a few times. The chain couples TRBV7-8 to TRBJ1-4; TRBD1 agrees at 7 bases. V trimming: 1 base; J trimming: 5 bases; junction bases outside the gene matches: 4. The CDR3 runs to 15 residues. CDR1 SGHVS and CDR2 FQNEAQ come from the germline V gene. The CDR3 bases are TGTGCCAGCAGCTTAGGGACAGGTTCGAATGAAAAACTGTTTTTT. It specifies CASSLGTGSNEKLFF.

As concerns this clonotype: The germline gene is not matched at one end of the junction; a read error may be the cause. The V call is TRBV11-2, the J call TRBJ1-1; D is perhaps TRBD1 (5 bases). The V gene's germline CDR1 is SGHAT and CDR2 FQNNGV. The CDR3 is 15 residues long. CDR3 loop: CASSLDWGRGTDAFF. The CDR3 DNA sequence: TGTGCCAGCAGCTTAGATTGGGGGAGGGGCACTGATGCTTTCTTT.

The CDR3 DNA is TGTGCCACCAGTGACCGGGACAGCGGGGAGGGCCTCACAGATACGCAGTATTTT. Translating gives CATSDRDSGEGLTDTQYF. The chain uses TRBV24-1 and TRBJ2-3, with D possibly being TRBD1 or TRBD2 (7 bases each). The CDR3 is 18 amino acids. The germline V and J ends were trimmed by 4 bases and 2 bases, with 21 bases remaining between them. CDR1 is KGHDR and CDR2 is SFDVKD in the germline V gene.

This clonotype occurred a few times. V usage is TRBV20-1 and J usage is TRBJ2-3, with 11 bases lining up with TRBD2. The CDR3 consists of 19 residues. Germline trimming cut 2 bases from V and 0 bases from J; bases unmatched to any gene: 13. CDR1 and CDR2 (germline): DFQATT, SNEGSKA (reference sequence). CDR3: CSARKIVRTSGSSTDTQYF. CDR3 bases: TGCAGTGCTAGAAAAATTGTCAGGACTAGCGGGTCTAGCACAGATACGCAGTATTTT.

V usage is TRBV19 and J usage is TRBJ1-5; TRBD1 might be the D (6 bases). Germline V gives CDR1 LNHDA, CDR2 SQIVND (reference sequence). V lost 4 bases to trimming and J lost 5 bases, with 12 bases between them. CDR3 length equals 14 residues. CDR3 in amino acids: CASSTQGRHQPQHF. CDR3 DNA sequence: TGTGCCAGTAGTACCCAGGGGCGGCATCAGCCCCAGCATTTT. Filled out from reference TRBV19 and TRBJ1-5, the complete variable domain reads DGGITQSPKYLFRKEGQNVTLSCEQNLNHDAMYWYRQDPGQGLRLIYYSQIVNDFQKGDIAEGYSVSREKKESFPLTVTSAQKNPTAFYLCASSTQGRHQPQHFGDGTRLSIL.

CDR3 bases: TGCAGCGTTGCCCTTGCCCCAGGGAGTGAGCAGTTCTTC. Encoded protein: CSVALAPGSEQFF. The rearrangement links TRBV29-1 to TRBJ2-1; the D call may be TRBD1 or TRBD2 (5 bases each). CDR3 length: 13 amino acids. Germline values: CDR1 SQVTM, CDR2 ANQGSEA. Trimming removed 4 bases at V and 9 bases at J, with 16 bases between.

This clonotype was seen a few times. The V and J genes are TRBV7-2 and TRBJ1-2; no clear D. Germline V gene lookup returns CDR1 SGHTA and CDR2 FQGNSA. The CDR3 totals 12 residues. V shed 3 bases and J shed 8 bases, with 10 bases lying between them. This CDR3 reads CASSFGSAGYTF. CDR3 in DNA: TGTGCCAGCAGCTTTGGGTCAGCCGGCTACACCTTC. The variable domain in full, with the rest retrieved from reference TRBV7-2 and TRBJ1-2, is GAGVSQSPSNKVTEKGKDVELRCDPISGHTALYWYRQSLGQGLEFLIYFQGNSAPDKSGLPSDRFSAERTGGSVSTLTIQRTQQEDSAVYLCASSFGSAGYTFGSGTRLTVV.

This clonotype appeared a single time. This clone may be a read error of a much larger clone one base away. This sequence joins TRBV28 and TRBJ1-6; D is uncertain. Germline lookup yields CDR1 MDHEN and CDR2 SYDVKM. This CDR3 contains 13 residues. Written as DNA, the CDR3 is TGTGCCAGCACCCACTCCTGTAATTCACCCCTCCACTTT. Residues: CASTHSCNSPLHF.

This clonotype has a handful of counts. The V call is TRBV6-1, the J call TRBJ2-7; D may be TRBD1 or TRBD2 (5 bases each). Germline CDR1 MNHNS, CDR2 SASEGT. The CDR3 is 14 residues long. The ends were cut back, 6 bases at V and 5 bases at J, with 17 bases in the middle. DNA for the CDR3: TGTGCCAGCAGCAACTATGGGACCTTCGACGAGCAGTACTTC. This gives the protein CASSNYGTFDEQYF.

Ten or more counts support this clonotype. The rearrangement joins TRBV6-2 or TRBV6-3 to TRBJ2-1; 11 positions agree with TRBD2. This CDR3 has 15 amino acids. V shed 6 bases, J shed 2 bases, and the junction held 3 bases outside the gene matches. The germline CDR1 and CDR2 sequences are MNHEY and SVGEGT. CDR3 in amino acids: CASRNSGRAYNEQFF. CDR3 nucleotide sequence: TGTGCCAGCAGGAATAGCGGGAGGGCCTACAATGAGCAGTTCTTC.

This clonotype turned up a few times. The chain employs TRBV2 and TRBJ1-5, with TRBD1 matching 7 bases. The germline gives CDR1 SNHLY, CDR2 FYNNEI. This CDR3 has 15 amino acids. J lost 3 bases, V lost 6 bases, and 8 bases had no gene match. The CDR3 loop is CASRRYGTVNQPQHF. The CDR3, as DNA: TGTGCCAGCAGAAGATACGGGACAGTCAATCAGCCCCAGCATTTT.

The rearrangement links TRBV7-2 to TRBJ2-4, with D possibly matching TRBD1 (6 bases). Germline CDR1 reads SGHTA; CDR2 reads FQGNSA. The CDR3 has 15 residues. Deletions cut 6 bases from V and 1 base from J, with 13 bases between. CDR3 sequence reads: CASSGGAKAKNIQYF. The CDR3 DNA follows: TGTGCCAGCAGTGGGGGCGCGAAGGCCAAAAACATTCAGTACTTC. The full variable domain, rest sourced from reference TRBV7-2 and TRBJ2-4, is GAGVSQSPSNKVTEKGKDVELRCDPISGHTALYWYRQSLGQGLEFLIYFQGNSAPDKSGLPSDRFSAERTGGSVSTLTIQRTQQEDSAVYLCASSGGAKAKNIQYFGAGTRLSVL.

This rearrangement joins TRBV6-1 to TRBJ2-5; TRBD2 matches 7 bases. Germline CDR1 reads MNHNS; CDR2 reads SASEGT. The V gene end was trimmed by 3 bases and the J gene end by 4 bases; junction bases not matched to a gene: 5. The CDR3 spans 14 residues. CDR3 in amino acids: CASSDLGGSETQYF. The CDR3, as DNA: TGTGCCAGCAGTGATCTGGGAGGGTCAGAGACCCAGTACTTC.

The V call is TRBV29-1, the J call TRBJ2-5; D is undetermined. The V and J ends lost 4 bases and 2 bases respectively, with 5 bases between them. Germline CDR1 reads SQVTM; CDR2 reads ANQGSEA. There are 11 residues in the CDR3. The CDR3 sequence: CSVVWQETQYF. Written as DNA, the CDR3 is TGCAGCGTTGTTTGGCAAGAGACCCAGTACTTC.

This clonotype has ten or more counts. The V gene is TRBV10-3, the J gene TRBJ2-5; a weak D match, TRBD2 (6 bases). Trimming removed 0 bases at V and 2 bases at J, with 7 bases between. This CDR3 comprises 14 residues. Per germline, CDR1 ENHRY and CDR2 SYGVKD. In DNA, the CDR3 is TGTGCCATCAGTGAGTCGGGGGGACAAGAGACCCAGTACTTC. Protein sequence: CAISESGGQETQYF.

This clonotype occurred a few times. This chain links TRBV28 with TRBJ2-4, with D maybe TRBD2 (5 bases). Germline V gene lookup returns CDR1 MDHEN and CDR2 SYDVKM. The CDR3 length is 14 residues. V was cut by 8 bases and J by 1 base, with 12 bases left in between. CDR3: CASRAGFAKNIQYF. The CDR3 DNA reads TGTGCCAGCCGGGCGGGTTTTGCCAAAAACATTCAGTACTTC.

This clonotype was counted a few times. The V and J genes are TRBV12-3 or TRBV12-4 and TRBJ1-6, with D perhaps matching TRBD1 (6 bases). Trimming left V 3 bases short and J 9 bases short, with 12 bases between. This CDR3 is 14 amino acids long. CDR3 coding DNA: TGTGCCAGCAGTTTCGCGGCACAGGGTTCACCCCTCCACTTT. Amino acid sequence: CASSFAAQGSPLHF.

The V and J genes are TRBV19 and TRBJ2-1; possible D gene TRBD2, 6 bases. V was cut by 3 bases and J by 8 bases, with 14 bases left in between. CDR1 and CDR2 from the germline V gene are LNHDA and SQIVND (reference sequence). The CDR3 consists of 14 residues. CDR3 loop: CASSITRRADEQFF. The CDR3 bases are TGTGCCAGTAGTATTACGAGGAGGGCTGATGAGCAGTTCTTC.

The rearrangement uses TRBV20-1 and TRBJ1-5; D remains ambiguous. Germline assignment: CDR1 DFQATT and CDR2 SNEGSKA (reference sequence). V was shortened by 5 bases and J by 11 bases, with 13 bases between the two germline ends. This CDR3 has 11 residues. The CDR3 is CSAEGLQSQHF. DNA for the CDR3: TGCAGTGCTGAGGGCTTACAGTCCCAGCATTTT.

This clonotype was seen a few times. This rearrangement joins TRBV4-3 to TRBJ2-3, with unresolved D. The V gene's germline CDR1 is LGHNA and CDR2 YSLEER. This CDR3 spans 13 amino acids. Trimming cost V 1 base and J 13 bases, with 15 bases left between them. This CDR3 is CASSQGVGGREYF. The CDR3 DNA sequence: TGCGCCAGCAGCCAAGGTGTAGGCGGACGGGAGTATTTT.

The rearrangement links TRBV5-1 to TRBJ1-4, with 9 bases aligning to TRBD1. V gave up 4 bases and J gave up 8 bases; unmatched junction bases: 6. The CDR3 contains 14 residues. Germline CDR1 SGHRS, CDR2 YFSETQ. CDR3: CASSEQGAGEKLFF. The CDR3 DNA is TGCGCCAGCAGCGAACAGGGGGCGGGAGAAAAACTGTTTTTT.

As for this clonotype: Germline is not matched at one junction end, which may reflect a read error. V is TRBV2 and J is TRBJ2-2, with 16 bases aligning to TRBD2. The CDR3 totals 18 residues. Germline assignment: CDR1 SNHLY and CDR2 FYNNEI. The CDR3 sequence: CAISRGTSGRGNTGELFF. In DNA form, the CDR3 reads TGTGCCATCAGTCGTGGGACTAGCGGGAGGGGAAACACCGGGGAGCTGTTTTTT.